This is a list of T cell receptor beta chains from one sample in a study of human T cells and chemical hapten exposure. TCRdb recomputed calls from the RACE reads with MiXCR, one row per CDR3 protein. Seen here are about 82,000 distinct CDR3 sequences, roughly 13% observed once, and the top ten hold approximately 6.2%. The sample consisted of whole blood, taken in connection with sensitization to the hapten diphenylcyclopropenone (DPC). These receptors were taken from a woman aged 45-59 years with alopecia areata. Some clones in this sample may be carry-over from other donors' samples. Both conserved end residues are part of each CDR3. The order of the fields is J gene, clone size, V gene, D gene, CDR3 length, CDR3 protein, CDR3 DNA. D genes are given only for firm matches. Clone sizes are given selectively: once, few, many, or a class where the clone is expanded.

J: TRBJ1-3
size: NA
V: TRBV12-3/TRBV12-4
D: TRBD1
length: 14
CDR3: CASTGDRDGNTIYF
DNA: TGTGCCAGCACCGGGGACAGGGACGGAAACACCATATATTTT

J: TRBJ1-2
size: few
V: TRBV7-6
D: NA
length: 14
CDR3: CASSPGWGNYGYTF
DNA: TGTGCCAGCAGTCCAGGATGGGGCAACTATGGCTACACCTTC

J: TRBJ1-5
size: NA
V: TRBV6-5
D: TRBD1
length: 16
CDR3: CASSPAGQVRFQPQHF
DNA: TGTGCCAGCAGTCCCGCAGGACAGGTTAGGTTTCAGCCCCAGCATTTT

J: TRBJ1-6
size: NA
V: TRBV7-9
D: NA
length: 14
CDR3: CASSNGGAGSPLHF
DNA: TGTGCCAGCAGCAATGGGGGGGCCGGTTCACCCCTCCACTTT

J: TRBJ2-5
size: few
V: TRBV7-6
D: TRBD2
length: 15
CDR3: CASSLSSGIGGPQYF
DNA: TGTGCCAGCAGCTTATCTAGCGGGATAGGAGGTCCCCAGTACTTC

J: TRBJ2-3
size: NA
V: TRBV6-4
D: NA
length: 13
CDR3: CASSDSETDTQYF
DNA: TGTGCCAGCAGTGACTCAGAAACAGATACGCAGTATTTT

J: TRBJ2-7
size: few
V: TRBV6-9
D: TRBD2
length: 18
CDR3: CASSYRGATSGRDYEQYF
DNA: TGTGCCAGCAGTTATCGGGGGGCCACTAGCGGGAGGGACTACGAGCAGTACTTC

J: TRBJ2-5
size: few
V: TRBV11-3
D: NA
length: 16
CDR3: CASSLGPIGGQETQYF
DNA: TGTGCCAGCAGCTTAGGGCCCATAGGCGGTCAAGAGACCCAGTACTTC

J: TRBJ1-1
size: NA
V: TRBV6-2/TRBV6-3
D: NA
length: 17
CDR3: CASSYTDTTWLNTEAFF
DNA: TGTGCCAGCAGTTACACGGACACAACGTGGTTGAACACTGAAGCTTTCTTT

J: TRBJ2-7
size: many
V: TRBV6-2/TRBV6-3
D: TRBD2
length: 13
CDR3: CASSYLGSGRMYF
DNA: TGTGCCAGCAGTTATTTAGGTAGCGGGAGGATGTACTTC

J: TRBJ2-5
size: few
V: TRBV18
D: NA
length: 15
CDR3: CASSPGRQHQETQYF
DNA: TGTGCCAGCTCACCTGGACGGCAACACCAAGAGACCCAGTACTTC

J: TRBJ2-5
size: NA
V: TRBV5-1
D: TRBD2
length: 16
CDR3: CASSLATSGNQETQYF
DNA: TGCGCCAGCAGCTTGGCGACTAGCGGAAACCAAGAGACCCAGTACTTC

J: TRBJ1-2
size: many
V: TRBV5-6
D: NA
length: 15
CDR3: CASSWVGQALYGYTF
DNA: TGTGCCAGCAGCTGGGTGGGCCAGGCGCTCTATGGCTACACCTTC

J: TRBJ1-6
size: many
V: TRBV6-1
D: TRBD1
length: 15
CDR3: CASTQGQFYNSPLHF
DNA: TGTGCCAGCACGCAGGGACAGTTCTATAATTCACCCCTCCACTTT

J: TRBJ2-2
size: NA
V: TRBV29-1
D: NA
length: 14
CDR3: CSVSGLVVGGELFF
DNA: TGCAGCGTTTCAGGGCTAGTTGTTGGCGGGGAGCTGTTTTTT

J: TRBJ2-5
size: NA
V: TRBV7-9
D: NA
length: 14
CDR3: CASSSTGVGETQYF
DNA: TGTGCCAGCAGCTCCACAGGAGTTGGAGAGACCCAGTACTTC

J: TRBJ1-1
size: few
V: TRBV7-9
D: NA
length: 14
CDR3: CASSLARGFTEAFF
DNA: TGTGCCAGCAGCTTAGCCCGGGGGTTCACTGAAGCTTTCTTT

J: TRBJ2-7
size: NA
V: TRBV12-3/TRBV12-4
D: TRBD2
length: 21
CDR3: CASSFLPGPQHIAGGPYEQYF
DNA: TGTGCCAGCAGTTTTTTGCCCGGGCCCCAACACATAGCGGGAGGGCCCTACGAGCAGTACTTC

J: TRBJ2-5
size: NA
V: TRBV5-1
D: NA
length: 13
CDR3: CASSGAHQETQYF
DNA: TGCGCCAGCAGCGGGGCCCACCAAGAGACCCAGTACTTC

J: TRBJ2-5
size: many
V: TRBV3-1
D: NA
length: 16
CDR3: CASSPEPETAGETQYF
DNA: TGTGCCAGCAGCCCCGAACCCGAAACGGCTGGAGAGACCCAGTACTTC

J: TRBJ1-5
size: many
V: TRBV7-2
D: NA
length: 13
CDR3: CASSLSFNQPQHF
DNA: TGTGCCAGCAGCTTGTCATTCAATCAGCCCCAGCATTTT

J: TRBJ1-5
size: many
V: TRBV6-5
D: NA
length: 14
CDR3: CASREQGQLGPQHF
DNA: TGTGCCAGCAGGGAACAGGGCCAGCTAGGGCCCCAGCATTTT

J: TRBJ2-4
size: few
V: TRBV9
D: TRBD1
length: 14
CDR3: CASSVEDREGIQYF
DNA: TGTGCCAGCAGCGTAGAGGACAGGGAAGGCATTCAGTACTTC

J: TRBJ2-3
size: NA
V: TRBV20-1
D: TRBD2
length: 16
CDR3: CSARAVLASDTDTQYF
DNA: TGCAGTGCTAGGGCCGTACTAGCGTCAGACACAGATACGCAGTATTTT

J: TRBJ2-1
size: NA
V: TRBV19
D: TRBD1
length: 14
CDR3: CASSISQGAGEQFF
DNA: TGTGCCAGTAGTATAAGTCAGGGGGCAGGCGAGCAGTTCTTC

J: TRBJ2-1
size: NA
V: TRBV5-1
D: NA
length: 16
CDR3: CASSPPVSGAPNEQFF
DNA: TGCGCCAGCAGCCCCCCGGTCAGCGGAGCCCCCAATGAGCAGTTCTTC

J: TRBJ1-5
size: NA
V: TRBV29-1
D: NA
length: 13
CDR3: CSAGGVSNQPQHF
DNA: TGCAGCGCCGGGGGGGTCAGCAATCAGCCCCAGCATTTT

J: TRBJ1-5
size: NA
V: TRBV19
D: NA
length: 15
CDR3: CASSIGQNSNQPQHF
DNA: TGTGCCAGTAGTATCGGACAGAATAGCAATCAGCCCCAGCATTTT

J: TRBJ2-1
size: NA
V: TRBV20-1
D: NA
length: 11
CDR3: CSARVANEQFF
DNA: TGCAGTGCTAGAGTTGCCAATGAGCAGTTCTTC

J: TRBJ1-1
size: NA
V: TRBV7-9
D: NA
length: 13
CDR3: CASSPTRDTEAFF
DNA: TGTGCCAGCAGCCCCACGCGGGACACTGAAGCTTTCTTT

J: TRBJ1-4
size: few
V: TRBV7-9
D: NA
length: 14
CDR3: CASSFGPTNEKLFF
DNA: TGTGCCAGCAGCTTCGGGCCAACTAATGAAAAACTGTTTTTT

J: TRBJ2-1
size: many
V: TRBV29-1
D: NA
length: 15
CDR3: CSVVPGPPRANEQFF
DNA: TGCAGCGTTGTCCCGGGACCGCCGAGGGCTAATGAGCAGTTCTTC

J: TRBJ1-1
size: many
V: TRBV29-1
D: NA
length: 13
CDR3: CSVSRGGDTEAFF
DNA: TGCAGCGTGTCCCGGGGGGGGGACACTGAAGCTTTCTTT

J: TRBJ2-1
size: few
V: TRBV7-6
D: TRBD2
length: 16
CDR3: CASSLNREERSTEQFF
DNA: TGTGCCAGCAGCTTAAACCGGGAGGAACGATCCACTGAGCAGTTCTTC

J: TRBJ2-3
size: many
V: TRBV5-4
D: NA
length: 13
CDR3: CASSLGGPDTQYF
DNA: TGTGCCAGCAGCTTGGGGGGCCCAGATACGCAGTATTTT

J: TRBJ1-4
size: NA
V: TRBV20-1
D: NA
length: 15
CDR3: CSASATGHRHEKLFF
DNA: TGCAGTGCTAGTGCAACGGGACATCGTCATGAAAAACTGTTTTTT

J: TRBJ2-1
size: NA
V: TRBV7-2
D: TRBD2
length: 19
CDR3: CASSLEVITSGSIGGEQFF
DNA: TGTGCCAGCAGCTTAGAAGTTATTACTAGCGGGAGTATCGGGGGTGAGCAGTTCTTC

J: TRBJ1-1
size: many
V: TRBV5-4
D: TRBD1
length: 18
CDR3: CASSRYSGGAGLGTEAFF
DNA: TGTGCCAGCAGCCGGTACTCAGGGGGCGCTGGGTTGGGTACTGAAGCTTTCTTT

J: TRBJ2-3
size: few
V: TRBV2
D: TRBD1
length: 14
CDR3: CASRGLQGTDTQYF
DNA: TGTGCCAGCAGGGGGCTACAGGGGACAGATACGCAGTATTTT

J: TRBJ1-1
size: NA
V: TRBV29-1
D: NA
length: 11
CDR3: CSPAWETEAFF
DNA: TGCAGCCCTGCGTGGGAGACTGAAGCTTTCTTT

J: TRBJ2-1
size: few
V: TRBV29-1
D: NA
length: 11
CDR3: CSARRGDEQFF
DNA: TGCAGCGCTCGCCGGGGCGATGAGCAGTTCTTC

J: TRBJ2-1
size: NA
V: TRBV29-1
D: TRBD2
length: 12
CDR3: CSAGLAGAEQFF
DNA: TGCAGCGCGGGACTAGCGGGAGCCGAGCAGTTCTTC

J: TRBJ2-1
size: many
V: TRBV7-2
D: NA
length: 11
CDR3: CASSSPPGEFF
DNA: TGTGCCAGCAGCTCCCCGCCGGGAGAGTTCTTC

J: TRBJ2-2
size: many
V: TRBV5-1
D: NA
length: 15
CDR3: CASSSPQGNTGELFF
DNA: TGCGCCAGCAGCTCTCCACAGGGGAACACCGGGGAGCTGTTTTTT

J: TRBJ2-7
size: few
V: TRBV20-1
D: TRBD2
length: 14
CDR3: CSAVGTSGRGEQYF
DNA: TGCAGTGCTGTTGGGACTAGCGGGAGAGGCGAGCAGTACTTC

J: TRBJ2-7
size: few
V: TRBV27
D: NA
length: 14
CDR3: CASRSGGPSREQYF
DNA: TGTGCCAGCCGCTCTGGGGGGCCCAGTAGAGAGCAGTACTTC

J: TRBJ2-1
size: NA
V: TRBV11-1
D: NA
length: 15
CDR3: CASSRVGGSYNEQFF
DNA: TGTGCCAGCAGTCGAGTTGGGGGATCCTACAATGAGCAGTTCTTC

J: TRBJ2-5
size: few
V: TRBV5-1
D: TRBD2
length: 15
CDR3: CASSFGLASKETQYF
DNA: TGCGCCAGCAGCTTCGGACTAGCTTCGAAAGAGACCCAGTACTTC

J: TRBJ2-2
size: few
V: TRBV15
D: NA
length: 14
CDR3: CATSRDGVSGELFF
DNA: TGTGCCACCAGCAGAGATGGAGTCTCCGGGGAGCTGTTTTTT

J: TRBJ2-7
size: few
V: TRBV2
D: TRBD1
length: 14
CDR3: CASNYQGDGYEQYF
DNA: TGTGCCAGTAACTACCAGGGGGACGGGTACGAGCAGTACTTC

J: TRBJ2-1
size: NA
V: TRBV27
D: TRBD1
length: 14
CDR3: CASRLGTAYNEQFF
DNA: TGTGCCAGCAGGCTCGGGACAGCCTACAATGAGCAGTTCTTC

J: TRBJ1-1
size: few
V: TRBV18
D: TRBD1
length: 15
CDR3: CASSPLEGALTEAFF
DNA: TGTGCCAGCTCACCATTGGAGGGGGCATTGACTGAAGCTTTCTTT

J: TRBJ2-3
size: NA
V: TRBV6-1
D: TRBD2
length: 16
CDR3: CASRRGLAGTTNTQYF
DNA: TGTGCCAGCAGGAGGGGACTAGCGGGGACCACAAATACGCAGTATTTT

J: TRBJ1-1
size: many
V: TRBV29-1
D: TRBD1
length: 15
CDR3: CSCGPGGTGGTEAFF
DNA: TGCAGCTGCGGACCCGGCGGGACAGGGGGCACTGAAGCTTTCTTT